These 7 T cell receptor beta chains came from one sample sequenced in a study of T cell repertoires in cytomegalovirus infection. TCRdb re-derived calls from the reads in MiXCR, one entry per CDR3 protein. The sample consists of 300,000 or so distinct CDR3 sequences, approximately 10% of them appearing once. The source material was PBMCs. The receptors come from a human donor in good health (CMV status not recorded). Some clones in this sample may be carry-over from other donors' samples.

In this sample, this clonotype turned up many times. V is TRBV4-3 and J is TRBJ2-6, with D perhaps TRBD2 (6 bases). CDR1 and CDR2 from the germline V gene are LGHNA and YSLEER. Trimming shortened V by 4 bases and J by 0 bases, and 13 bases separated the two germline ends. There are 17 residues in the CDR3. The CDR3 region is CASSPRRRDSGANVLTF. As DNA, the CDR3 is TGCGCCAGCAGCCCCCGGCGGCGGGACTCTGGGGCCAACGTCCTGACTTTC.

This clonotype has only a few counts. V gene TRBV14 combines with J gene TRBJ1-1; D is unclear. V was pared by 0 bases and J by 5 bases, with 10 bases between. This CDR3 has 14 residues. Germline V gives CDR1 SGHDN, CDR2 FVKESK. CDR3 sequence reads: CASSQEIIRTEAFF. The CDR3 DNA follows: TGTGCCAGCAGCCAAGAAATAATCCGAACTGAAGCTTTCTTT.

This clonotype showed up many times. The chain carries TRBV7-2 and TRBJ2-5, with D hard to call. Germline V gene data show CDR1 as SGHTA and CDR2 as FQGNSA. The CDR3 covers 15 residues. V gave up 5 bases and J gave up 9 bases, with 22 bases separating them. CDR3 in amino acids: CASSPPTRAGFAQYF. The CDR3 DNA reads TGTGCCAGCAGCCCCCCTACCCGGGCAGGATTTGCCCAGTACTTC.

The chain has TRBV6-2 or TRBV6-3 and TRBJ1-1; 8 bases agree with TRBD1. Unmatched junction bases numbered 9, after V lost 0 bases and J lost 0 bases. The CDR3 totals 18 residues. CDR1 and CDR2 from the germline V gene are MNHEY and SVGEGT. This chain's CDR3 is CASSYSRDRRDMNTEAFF. DNA of the CDR3: TGTGCCAGCAGTTACTCCCGGGACAGGAGGGATATGAACACTGAAGCTTTCTTT.

The chain joins TRBV12-5 to TRBJ1-1, with D maybe TRBD1 (6 bases). This CDR3 contains 14 residues. The germline V gene has CDR1 LGHNT and CDR2 FRNRAP. The V end lost 0 bases, the J end lost 4 bases, and 9 bases lay between the germline ends. As DNA, the CDR3 is TGTGCTAGTGGTTTGGTGGGGGGGGCCACTGAAGCTTTCTTT. Its translation is CASGLVGGATEAFF.

The chain couples TRBV20-1 to TRBJ2-5, with a tentative D call TRBD2 (7 bases). The CDR3 consists of 13 residues. The V and J ends lost 4 bases and 5 bases respectively, with 14 bases between them. CDR1 and CDR2 (germline): DFQATT, SNEGSKA (reference sequence). The CDR3 sequence: CSAMGGARETQYF. The CDR3 coding sequence is TGCAGTGCTATGGGGGGGGCACGGGAGACCCAGTACTTC.

This clonotype was seen many times. CDR3: CASSDTENTEAFF. The CDR3 nucleotides are TGTGCCAGCAGTGATACAGAGAACACTGAAGCTTTCTTT. The chain is built from TRBV6-1 and TRBJ1-1; D remains ambiguous. The CDR3 is 13 residues long. V shed 3 bases and J shed 1 base, with 6 bases lying between them. Per germline, CDR1 MNHNS and CDR2 SASEGT.